This TCR beta chain was sequenced in a study of blood T cell repertoires in COVID-19. Study details: Samples came from the United States, Italy and Spain, spanning acute and convalescent COVID-19.

Germline V gives CDR1 SNHLY, CDR2 FYNNEI. V was trimmed by 0 bases and J by 1 base, leaving 6 bases between them. This CDR3 spans 14 amino acids. Original processing methods: Estimates of nucleated cell counts were drawn from the amplification of reference gene primers. This table comes from immunoSEQ multiplex PCR, and its TCRdb copy is limited to in-frame clones, with some not included. D and trimming were read from the DNA, whereas the V and J calls and clone size are those reported in that table. The profile shows approximately 270,000 clones, approximately 90% of them singletons. The receptor was isolated from a middle-aged man who had been exposed to COVID-19. The sequencing sample was made of PBMCs or T cells enriched from blood (not recorded which). This sequence joins TRBV2 and TRBJ1-1; D perhaps matches TRBD1 (5 bases). Here the CDR3 reads CASSEAGGNTEAFF. As DNA, the CDR3 is TGTGCCAGCAGTGAAGCCGGGGGGAACACTGAAGCTTTCTTT.